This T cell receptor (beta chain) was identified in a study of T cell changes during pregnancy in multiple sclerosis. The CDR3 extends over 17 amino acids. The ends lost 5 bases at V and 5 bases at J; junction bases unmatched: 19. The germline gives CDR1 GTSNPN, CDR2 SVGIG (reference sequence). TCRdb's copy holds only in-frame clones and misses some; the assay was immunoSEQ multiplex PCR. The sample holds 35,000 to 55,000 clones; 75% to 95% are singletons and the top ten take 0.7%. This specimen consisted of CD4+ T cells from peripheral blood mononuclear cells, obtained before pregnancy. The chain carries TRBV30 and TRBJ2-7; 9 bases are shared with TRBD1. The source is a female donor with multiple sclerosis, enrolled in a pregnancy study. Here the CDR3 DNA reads TGTGCCTGGGACTTATACACCGGGACAGGGAACGTCCACGAGCAGTACTTC. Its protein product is CAWDLYTGTGNVHEQYF.